Detailed here is one TCR beta chain. This sample stems from a study of shared clonotypes between healthy human individuals. Overall study: Those who served as donors were a couple of women and three men between the ages of 18 and 49.

At a deep level, the assay was run. TCRdb's copy holds only in-frame clones and misses some; the assay was immunoSEQ multiplex PCR. Among 2 million to 3 million clones listed, 90% to 95% were seen once. Germline CDR1 and CDR2: SEHNR and FQNEAQ (reference sequence). The CDR3 runs to 14 residues. The sequencing input was naive CD4+ T cells from PBMCs. The subset is: CD45RA+ positively selected. This TCR derives from a man between 18 and 29 years old in good health. Some clones in this sample may be carry-over from other donors' samples. The chain has TRBV7-9 and TRBJ2-5; 7 positions match TRBD1. The assigned J gene may be wrong: the sequence end matches TRBJ2-7 better. The CDR3 spells CASSLSGQSYEQYF. In DNA, the CDR3 is TGTGCCAGCAGCTTATCGGGACAGAGCTACGAGCAGTACTTC.